This TCR beta chain emerged from a study of T cell changes during pregnancy in multiple sclerosis. This CDR3 comprises 16 residues. The germline V gene encodes CDR1 SGHDT and CDR2 YYEEEE. V lost 0 bases, J lost 1 base, and 13 bases lay in between. This clone occurred a few times. Generated by immunoSEQ multiplex PCR, the TCRdb table keeps only in-frame clones and is missing some. This table has 35,000 to 50,000 clones, roughly nine tenths appearing once. This chain connects TRBV5-6 to TRBJ1-1; D is unresolved. The sample was CD4+ T cells from peripheral blood mononuclear cells, taken in the second trimester of pregnancy. This clonotype was obtained from a female donor with multiple sclerosis, enrolled in a pregnancy study. The CDR3: CASSLAGRNTNTEAFF. The CDR3 region has the DNA TGTGCCAGCAGCTTGGCTGGCAGGAACACGAACACTGAAGCTTTCTTT.